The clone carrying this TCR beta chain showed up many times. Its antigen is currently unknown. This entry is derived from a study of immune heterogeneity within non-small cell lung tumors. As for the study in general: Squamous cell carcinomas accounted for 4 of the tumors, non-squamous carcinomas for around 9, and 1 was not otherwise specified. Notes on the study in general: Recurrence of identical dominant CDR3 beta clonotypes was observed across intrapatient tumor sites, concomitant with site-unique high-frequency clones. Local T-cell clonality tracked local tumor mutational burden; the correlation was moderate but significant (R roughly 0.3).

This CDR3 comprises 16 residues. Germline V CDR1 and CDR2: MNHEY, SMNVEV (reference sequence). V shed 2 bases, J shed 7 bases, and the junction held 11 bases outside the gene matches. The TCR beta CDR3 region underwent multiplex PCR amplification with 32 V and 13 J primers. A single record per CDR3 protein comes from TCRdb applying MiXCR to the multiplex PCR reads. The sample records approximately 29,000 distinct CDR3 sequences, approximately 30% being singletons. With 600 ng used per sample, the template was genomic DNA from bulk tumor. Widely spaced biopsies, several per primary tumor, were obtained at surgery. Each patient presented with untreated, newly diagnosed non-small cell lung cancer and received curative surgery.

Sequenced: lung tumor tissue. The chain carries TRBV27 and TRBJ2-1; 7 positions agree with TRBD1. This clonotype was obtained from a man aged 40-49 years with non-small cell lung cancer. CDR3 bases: TGTGCCAGCAGTTTAAGGGGGACAGCCGTCGGAAATGAGCAGTTCTTC. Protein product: CASSLRGTAVGNEQFF.